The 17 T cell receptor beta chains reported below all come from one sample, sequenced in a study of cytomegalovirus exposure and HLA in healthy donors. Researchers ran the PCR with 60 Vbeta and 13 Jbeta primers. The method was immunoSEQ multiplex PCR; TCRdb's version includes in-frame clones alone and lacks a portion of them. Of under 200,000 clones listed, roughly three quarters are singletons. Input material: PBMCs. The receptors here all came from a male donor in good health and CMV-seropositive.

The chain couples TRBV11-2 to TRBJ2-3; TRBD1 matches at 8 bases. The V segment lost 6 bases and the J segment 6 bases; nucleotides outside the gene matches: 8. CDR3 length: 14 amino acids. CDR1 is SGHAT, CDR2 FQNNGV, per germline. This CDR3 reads CASSPGTGSDTQYF. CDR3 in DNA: TGTGCCAGCAGTCCTGGGACAGGTAGCGATACGCAGTATTTT.

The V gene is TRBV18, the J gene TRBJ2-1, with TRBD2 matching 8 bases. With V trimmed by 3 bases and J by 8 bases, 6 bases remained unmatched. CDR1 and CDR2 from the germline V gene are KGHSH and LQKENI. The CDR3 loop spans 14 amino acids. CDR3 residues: CASSPGRAPDEQFF. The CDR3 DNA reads TGTGCCAGCTCACCCGGGAGGGCCCCTGATGAGCAGTTCTTC.

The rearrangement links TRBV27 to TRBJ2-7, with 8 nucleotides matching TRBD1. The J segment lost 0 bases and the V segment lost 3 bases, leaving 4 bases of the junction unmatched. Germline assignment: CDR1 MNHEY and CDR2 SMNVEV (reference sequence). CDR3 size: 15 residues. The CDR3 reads CASSFTGGSSYEQYF. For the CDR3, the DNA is TGTGCCAGCAGTTTTACAGGGGGGAGCTCCTACGAGCAGTACTTC.

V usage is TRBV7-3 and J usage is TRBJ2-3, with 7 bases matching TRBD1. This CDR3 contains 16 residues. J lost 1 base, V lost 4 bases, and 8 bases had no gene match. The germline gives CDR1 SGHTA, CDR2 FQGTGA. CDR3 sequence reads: CASSSQTGWGTDTQYF. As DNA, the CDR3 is TGTGCCAGCAGCTCTCAGACAGGGTGGGGCACAGATACGCAGTATTTT.

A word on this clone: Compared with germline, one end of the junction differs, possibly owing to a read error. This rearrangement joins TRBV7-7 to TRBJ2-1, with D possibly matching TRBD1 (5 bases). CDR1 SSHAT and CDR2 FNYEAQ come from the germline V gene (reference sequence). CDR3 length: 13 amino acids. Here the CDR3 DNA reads TGTGCTAGCAGCTTAGGGCAGGGTAATGAGCAGTTCTTC. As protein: CASSLGQGNEQFF.

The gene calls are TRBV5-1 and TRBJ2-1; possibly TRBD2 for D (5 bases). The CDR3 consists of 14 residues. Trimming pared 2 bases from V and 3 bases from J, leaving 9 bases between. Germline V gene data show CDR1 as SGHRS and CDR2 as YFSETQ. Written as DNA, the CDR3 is TGCGCCAGCAGCTTTGAGGGTGTCTACAATGAGCAGTTCTTC. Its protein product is CASSFEGVYNEQFF.

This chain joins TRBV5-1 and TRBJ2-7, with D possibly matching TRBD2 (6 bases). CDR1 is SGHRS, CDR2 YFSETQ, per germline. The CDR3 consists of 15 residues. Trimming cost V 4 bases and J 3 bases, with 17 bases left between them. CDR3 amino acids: CASSPDVGGSYEQYF. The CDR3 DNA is TGCGCCAGCAGCCCCGACGTGGGGGGAAGCTACGAGCAGTACTTC.

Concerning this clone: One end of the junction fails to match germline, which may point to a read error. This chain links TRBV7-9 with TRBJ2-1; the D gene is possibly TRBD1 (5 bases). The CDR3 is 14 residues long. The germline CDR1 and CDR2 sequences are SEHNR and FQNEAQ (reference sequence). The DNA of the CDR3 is TGTTCCAGCAGCTGGGGCAGGACCTACAATGAGCAGTTCTTC. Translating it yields CSSSWGRTYNEQFF.

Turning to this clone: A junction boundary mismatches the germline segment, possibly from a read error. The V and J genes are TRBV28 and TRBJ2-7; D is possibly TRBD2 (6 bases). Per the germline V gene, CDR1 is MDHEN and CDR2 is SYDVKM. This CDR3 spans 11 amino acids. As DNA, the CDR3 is TGTGCCAGCAGTAACCTGGGGGACTGGGACTTC. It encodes CASSNLGDWDF.

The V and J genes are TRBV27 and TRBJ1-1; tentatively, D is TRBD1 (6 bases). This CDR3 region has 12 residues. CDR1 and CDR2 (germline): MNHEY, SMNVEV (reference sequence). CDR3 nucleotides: TGTGCAACGGGCACAGGGTTCACTGAAGCTTTCTTT. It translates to CATGTGFTEAFF.

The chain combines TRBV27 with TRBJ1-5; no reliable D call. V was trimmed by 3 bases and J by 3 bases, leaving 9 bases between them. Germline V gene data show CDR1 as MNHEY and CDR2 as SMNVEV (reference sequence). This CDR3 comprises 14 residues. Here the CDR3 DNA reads TGTGCCAGCAGTTTTGAGGGTTCCAATCAGCCCCAGCATTTT. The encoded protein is CASSFEGSNQPQHF.

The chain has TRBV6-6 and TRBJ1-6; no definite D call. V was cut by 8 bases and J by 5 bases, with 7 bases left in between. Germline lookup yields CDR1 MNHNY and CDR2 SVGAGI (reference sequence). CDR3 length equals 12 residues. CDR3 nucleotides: TGTGCCAGCCGCCAGGATAATTCACCCCTCCACTTT. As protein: CASRQDNSPLHF.

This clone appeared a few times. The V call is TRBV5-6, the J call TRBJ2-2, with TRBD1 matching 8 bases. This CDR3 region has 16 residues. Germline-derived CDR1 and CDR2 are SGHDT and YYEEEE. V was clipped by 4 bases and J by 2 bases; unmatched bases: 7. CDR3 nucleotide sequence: TGTGCCAGCAGCCCACCGGGACAGGAAAACACCGGGGAGCTGTTTTTT. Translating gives CASSPPGQENTGELFF.

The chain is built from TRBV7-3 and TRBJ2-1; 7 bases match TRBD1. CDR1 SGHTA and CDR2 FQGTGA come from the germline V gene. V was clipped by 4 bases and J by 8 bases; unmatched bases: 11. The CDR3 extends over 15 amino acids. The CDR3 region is CASSSATGLGDEQFF. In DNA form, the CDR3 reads TGTGCCAGCAGCTCCGCGACAGGGCTCGGGGATGAGCAGTTCTTC.

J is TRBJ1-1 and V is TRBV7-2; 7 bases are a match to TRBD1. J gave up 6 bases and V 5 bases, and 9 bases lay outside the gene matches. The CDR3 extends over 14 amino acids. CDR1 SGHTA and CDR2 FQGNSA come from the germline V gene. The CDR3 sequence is CASSTRQGSSEAFF. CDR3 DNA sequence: TGTGCCAGCAGCACGAGACAGGGCTCGTCTGAAGCTTTCTTT. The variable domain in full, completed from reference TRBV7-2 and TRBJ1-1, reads GAGVSQSPSNKVTEKGKDVELRCDPISGHTALYWYRQSLGQGLEFLIYFQGNSAPDKSGLPSDRFSAERTGGSVSTLTIQRTQQEDSAVYLCASSTRQGSSEAFFGQGTRLTVV.

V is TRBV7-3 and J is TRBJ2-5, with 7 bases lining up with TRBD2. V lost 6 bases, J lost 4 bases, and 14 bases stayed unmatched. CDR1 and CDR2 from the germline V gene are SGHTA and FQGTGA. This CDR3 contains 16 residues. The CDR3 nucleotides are TGTGCCAGCAGTCTAAACCCGGGGGGTACGCGAGAGACCCAGTACTTC. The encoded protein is CASSLNPGGTRETQYF.

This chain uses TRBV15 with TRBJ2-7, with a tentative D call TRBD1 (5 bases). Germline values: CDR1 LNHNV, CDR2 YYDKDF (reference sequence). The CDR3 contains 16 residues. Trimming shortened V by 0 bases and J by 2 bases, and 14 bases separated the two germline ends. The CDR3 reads CATSREGTRATYEQYF. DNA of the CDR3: TGTGCCACCAGCAGAGAAGGTACCAGGGCCACCTACGAGCAGTACTTC.